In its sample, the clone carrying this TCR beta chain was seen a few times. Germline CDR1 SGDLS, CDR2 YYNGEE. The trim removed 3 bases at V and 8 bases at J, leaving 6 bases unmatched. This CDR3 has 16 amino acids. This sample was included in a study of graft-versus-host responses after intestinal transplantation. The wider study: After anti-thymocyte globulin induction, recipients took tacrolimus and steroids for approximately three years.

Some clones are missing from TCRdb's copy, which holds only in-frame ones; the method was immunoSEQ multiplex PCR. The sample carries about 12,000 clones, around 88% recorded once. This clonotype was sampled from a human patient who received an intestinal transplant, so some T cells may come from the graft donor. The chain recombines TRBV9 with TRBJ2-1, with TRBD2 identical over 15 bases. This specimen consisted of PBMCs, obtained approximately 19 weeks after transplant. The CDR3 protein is CASSAGLAGGPYEQFF. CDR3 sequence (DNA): TGTGCCAGCAGCGCCGGACTAGCGGGAGGGCCCTATGAGCAGTTCTTC.